This TCR beta chain was identified in a study of blood T cell repertoires in COVID-19. To note about this clone: Within the sample, other DNA sequences also encode this same CDR3.

The CDR3 is 14 residues long. Looked up from germline, CDR1 is LNHDA and CDR2 is SQIVND (reference sequence). J lost 7 bases, V lost 4 bases, and 7 bases had no gene match. Repertoires were generated with immunoSEQ multiplex PCR, while TCRdb's copy carries only in-frame clones and drops some. Here the sample spans about 350,000 clones, roughly 90% being singletons. The chain has TRBV19 and TRBJ2-1; 7 positions agree with TRBD1. The TCR comes from a woman between 25 and 40 years old who had been exposed to COVID-19. The sequencing sample was made of PBMCs or T cells enriched from blood (not recorded which). The chain's CDR3 is CASSTPGQINEQFF. The CDR3 DNA is TGTGCCAGTAGTACGCCGGGACAGATTAATGAGCAGTTCTTC.